The 21 T cell receptor beta chains reported below all come from one sample, sequenced in a study of CD8 T cells in Susac syndrome. RNA totalling about 0.5 to 1 ug underwent reverse transcription with random hexamers. Each CDR3 protein gets one entry after TCRdb re-called the immunoSEQ multiplex PCR reads with MiXCR. The sample lists about 71,000 distinct CDR3 sequences, approximately 96% seen once, with more than 0.09% in the top ten. The specimen was CD4+ T cells from PBMCs. These receptors all stem from a human donor with multiple sclerosis.

This chain joins TRBV20-1 and TRBJ2-1; TRBD2 aligns across 10 bases. The CDR3 runs to 13 residues. V was pared by 6 bases and J by 10 bases, with 9 bases of the junction left unmatched. Germline CDR1 and CDR2: DFQATT and SNEGSKA (reference sequence). The CDR3 DNA is TGCAGTGCCCCTCGACTAGCGGGCGGCGAGCAGTTCTTC. This codes for CSAPRLAGGEQFF.

In DNA form, the CDR3 reads TGTGCCAGCACCACCCCGGGGGCAGGGGTAACCTACGAGCAGTACTTC. This codes for CASTTPGAGVTYEQYF. This rearrangement joins TRBV6-6 to TRBJ2-7; TRBD1 or TRBD2 may be the D gene (6 bases each). CDR3 size: 16 residues. Trimming took 7 bases from V and 2 from J, leaving 21 bases between them. Germline CDR1 and CDR2: MNHNY and SVGAGI (reference sequence).

The CDR3, as DNA: TGCAGTGCTAGAGTGGGGGGGAATTCACCCCTCCACTTT. This encodes CSARVGGNSPLHF. The V call is TRBV20-1, the J call TRBJ1-6; D possibly corresponds to TRBD1 (5 bases). Between the trimmed V and J ends, which lost 1 base and 7 bases, there was a span of 8 bases. Germline values: CDR1 DFQATT, CDR2 SNEGSKA (reference sequence). CDR3 size: 13 residues.

The rearrangement joins TRBV4-1 to TRBJ2-1; 9 positions match TRBD2. The CDR3 loop spans 18 amino acids. J lost 0 bases, V lost 0 bases, and 6 bases had no gene match. Per the germline V gene, CDR1 is MGHRA and CDR2 is YSYEKL. CDR3 DNA sequence: TGCGCCAGCAGCCAAGACATGGCGGGGGGGAGCTCCTACAATGAGCAGTTCTTC. Amino acid sequence: CASSQDMAGGSSYNEQFF.

This chain connects TRBV3-1 to TRBJ2-7, with a weak D call TRBD2 (7 bases). The CDR3 runs 15 residues. Germline CDR1 reads LGHDT; CDR2 reads YNNKEL (reference sequence). The ends were cut back, 1 base at V and 1 base at J, with 11 bases in the middle. CDR3 bases: TGTGCCAGCAGCCAAGTCGGGGGGCCGTCCTACGAGCAGTACTTC. This translates into CASSQVGGPSYEQYF.

The rearrangement uses TRBV20-1 and TRBJ2-7, with D possibly being TRBD1 (5 bases). This CDR3 spans 12 amino acids. Germline V gene lookup returns CDR1 DFQATT and CDR2 SNEGSKA (reference sequence). Trimming shortened V by 3 bases and J by 5 bases, and 11 bases separated the two germline ends. CDR3 residues: CSASRIRDEQYF. CDR3 sequence (DNA): TGCAGTGCTAGCCGCATCAGGGACGAGCAGTACTTC.

This chain joins TRBV11-2 and TRBJ2-7; D gene unclear. V dropped 5 bases and J dropped 0 bases, with 8 bases sitting between them. CDR3 length equals 13 residues. CDR1 is SGHAT and CDR2 is FQNNGV in the germline V gene. The CDR3 sequence is CASSADHSYEQYF. DNA of the CDR3: TGTGCCAGCAGCGCCGACCACTCCTACGAGCAGTACTTC.

The chain carries TRBV29-1 and TRBJ2-3, with D tentatively TRBD1 (6 bases). The V gene lost 3 bases and the J gene lost 4 bases, with 8 bases spanning the gap. CDR3 length: 12 residues. The V gene's germline CDR1 is SQVTM and CDR2 ANQGSEA. The CDR3 loop is CSVDRGADTQYF. The CDR3 coding sequence is TGCAGCGTTGACAGGGGAGCAGATACGCAGTATTTT.

J is TRBJ2-1 and V is TRBV7-6, with D hard to call. CDR3 length: 14 amino acids. Trimming removed 0 bases from V and 4 bases from J, with 7 bases in between. Germline V lookup: CDR1 SGHVS, CDR2 FNYEAQ. The CDR3 loop is CASSLASVYNEQFF. CDR3 nucleotides: TGTGCCAGCAGCTTAGCGAGTGTTTACAATGAGCAGTTCTTC.

This chain connects TRBV12-3 or TRBV12-4 to TRBJ1-4; no clear D. The CDR3 length is 15 residues. V lost 1 base, J lost 7 bases, and 13 bases lay in between. The CDR3 sequence: CASSLGDAGGEKLFF. The CDR3 DNA follows: TGTGCCAGCAGTTTAGGGGATGCGGGAGGTGAAAAACTGTTTTTT.

The chain combines TRBV4-1 with TRBJ2-1; D may be TRBD1 (6 bases). The germline V gene encodes CDR1 MGHRA and CDR2 YSYEKL. V was trimmed by 3 bases and J by 9 bases, leaving 18 bases between them. CDR3 size: 15 residues. Here the CDR3 DNA reads TGCGCCAGCAGCCAGAACAGGGTTCCGGGCGGTGAGCAGTTCTTC. Encoded protein: CASSQNRVPGGEQFF.

This clonotype was recorded once. The rearrangement links TRBV7-9 to TRBJ2-6; no clear D gene. From germline, CDR1 is SEHNR and CDR2 FQNEAQ (reference sequence). The length of the CDR3 is 17 residues. V was trimmed by 2 bases and J by 2 bases, leaving 13 bases between them. The CDR3 sequence is CASSLTVVKAGANVLTF. For the CDR3, the DNA is TGTGCCAGCAGCTTAACCGTCGTTAAAGCTGGGGCCAACGTCCTGACTTTC.

The gene calls are TRBV3-1 and TRBJ1-4; 7 nucleotides align to TRBD1. This CDR3 is 15 amino acids long. Germline loops: CDR1 LGHDT, CDR2 YNNKEL (reference sequence). The junction had 10 bases not matched to a gene; V was cut back by 4 bases and J by 8 bases. CDR3 nucleotides: TGTGCCAGCAGCCCGCGGGACAGCGGTACCGAAAAACTGTTTTTT. It yields the protein CASSPRDSGTEKLFF.

The rearrangement links TRBV7-9 to TRBJ2-7; 8 bases line up with TRBD1. V shed 3 bases, J shed 6 bases, and the junction held 7 bases outside the gene matches. Germline CDR1 and CDR2: SEHNR and FQNEAQ (reference sequence). There are 14 residues in the CDR3. CDR3 residues: CASSFGDRGGEQYF. The DNA for the CDR3 is TGTGCCAGCAGCTTCGGCGACAGGGGTGGCGAGCAGTACTTC.

This chain links TRBV28 with TRBJ2-3; a possible D gene is TRBD2 (6 bases). This CDR3 is built from 13 residues. Germline V gene sequence: CDR1 MDHEN, CDR2 SYDVKM. V gave up 5 bases and J gave up 4 bases, with 10 bases separating them. CDR3 sequence reads: CASSPRRADTQYF. DNA of the CDR3: TGTGCCAGCAGTCCCAGGAGGGCAGATACGCAGTATTTT.

The chain combines TRBV5-1 with TRBJ2-7; 9 bases agree with TRBD1. Unmatched junction bases numbered 3, after V lost 6 bases and J lost 2 bases. The CDR3 length is 13 residues. Germline V gives CDR1 SGHRS, CDR2 YFSETQ. The CDR3: CASKGQGTYEQYF. CDR3 DNA: TGCGCCAGCAAGGGACAGGGTACCTACGAGCAGTACTTC.

V gene TRBV2 combines with J gene TRBJ2-1; TRBD2 might be the D (6 bases). Germline loops: CDR1 SNHLY, CDR2 FYNNEI. Trimming shortened V by 6 bases and J by 2 bases, and 11 bases separated the two germline ends. The CDR3 is 14 amino acids. The CDR3 coding sequence is TGTGCCAGCAGGGATGGGGGGACCTACAATGAGCAGTTCTTC. This sequence encodes CASRDGGTYNEQFF.

V gene TRBV3-1 combines with J gene TRBJ2-7, with 11 bases lining up with TRBD2. V lost 5 bases, J lost 0 bases, and 0 bases stayed unmatched. The CDR3 covers 14 residues. The germline V gene has CDR1 LGHDT and CDR2 YNNKEL (reference sequence). CDR3 in amino acids: CASSGTSGSYEQYF. CDR3 DNA sequence: TGTGCCAGCAGCGGGACTAGCGGCTCCTACGAGCAGTACTTC.

The V gene is TRBV4-2, the J gene TRBJ1-2; TRBD1 aligns across 8 bases. V gave up 0 bases and J gave up 7 bases; unmatched junction bases: 10. Germline CDR1 and CDR2: LGHNA and YNFKEQ. The CDR3 runs 16 residues. CDR3 residues: CASSQDLGTGGGGYTF. CDR3 sequence (DNA): TGTGCCAGCAGCCAAGATCTTGGGACAGGCGGCGGTGGCTACACCTTC.

This clonotype came up a few times. The rearrangement uses TRBV30 and TRBJ1-2; possibly TRBD1 for D (5 bases). CDR3 size: 12 residues. Trimming took 2 bases from V and 3 from J, leaving 7 bases between them. Germline CDR1 is GTSNPN and CDR2 is SVGIG (reference sequence). CDR3 sequence: CAWSSRDYGYTF. Here the CDR3 DNA reads TGTGCCTGGAGTAGCAGGGACTATGGCTACACCTTC.

This clonotype came up a few times. J is TRBJ2-3 and V is TRBV29-1; TRBD1 is a possible D gene (5 bases). CDR1 and CDR2 (germline): SQVTM, ANQGSEA. This CDR3 is 12 amino acids long. V was cut by 3 bases and J by 2 bases, with 6 bases left in between. The CDR3 loop is CSVEDNTDTQYF. DNA of the CDR3: TGCAGCGTTGAGGACAACACAGATACGCAGTATTTT.